Listed below are T cell receptor beta chains from one sample, sequenced in a study of Ad26.COV2.S vaccination and SARS-CoV-2 variants. Assay: immunoSEQ multiplex PCR; the TCRdb copy retains only in-frame clones and omits some. The data contain 200,000 to 250,000 clones, around 89% of them singletons. This specimen consisted of peripheral blood, obtained in a trial of Ad26.COV2.S vaccine versus placebo. These receptors came from a person between 18 and 59 years old who received the Ad26.COV2.S COVID-19 vaccine or a placebo. Both conserved end residues are part of each CDR3. The D gene is left open where the match is weak. Rows give clone size only sometimes, using once, few, many, or a class for an expanded clone.

j_gene: TRBJ2-5
d_gene: -
abundance: -
v_gene: TRBV18
CDR3aa: CASSPGRQETQYF
CDR3nt: TGTGCCAGCTCCCCCGGTAGACAAGAGACCCAGTACTTC

j_gene: TRBJ2-3
d_gene: TRBD1
abundance: -
v_gene: TRBV28
CDR3aa: CASSFAGTGVTDTQYF
CDR3nt: TGTGCCAGCAGTTTCGCCGGGACAGGGGTCACAGATACGCAGTATTTT

j_gene: TRBJ1-5
d_gene: -
abundance: -
v_gene: TRBV6-5
CDR3aa: CASTTVLYSNQPQHF
CDR3nt: TGTGCCAGCACTACTGTTCTCTATAGCAATCAGCCCCAGCATTTT

j_gene: TRBJ2-3
d_gene: -
abundance: -
v_gene: TRBV6-2/TRBV6-3
CDR3aa: CASSYGGWRPTDTQYF
CDR3nt: TGTGCCAGCAGTTACGGCGGGTGGAGGCCGACAGATACGCAGTATTTT

j_gene: TRBJ2-7
d_gene: -
abundance: -
v_gene: TRBV9
CDR3aa: CASSPRFLSDEQYF
CDR3nt: TGTGCCAGCAGCCCTCGGTTCCTCTCGGACGAGCAGTACTTC

j_gene: TRBJ1-1
d_gene: -
abundance: -
v_gene: TRBV4-2
CDR3aa: CASSQDGGSWGTEAFF
CDR3nt: TGTGCCAGCAGCCAAGATGGAGGGTCCTGGGGCACTGAAGCTTTCTTT

j_gene: TRBJ2-3
d_gene: TRBD2
abundance: -
v_gene: TRBV11-1
CDR3aa: CASSPRGGDTQYF
CDR3nt: TGTGCCAGCAGCCCCCGGGGGGGGGATACGCAGTATTTT

j_gene: TRBJ2-4
d_gene: TRBD1
abundance: -
v_gene: TRBV28
CDR3aa: CASCWGDRGAKNIQYF
CDR3nt: TGTGCCAGCTGTTGGGGGGACAGGGGAGCCAAAAACATTCAGTACTTC

j_gene: TRBJ2-1
d_gene: -
abundance: -
v_gene: TRBV9
CDR3aa: CASSVSGNNEQFF
CDR3nt: TGTGCCAGCAGCGTCTCAGGAAACAATGAGCAGTTCTTC

j_gene: TRBJ2-3
d_gene: -
abundance: -
v_gene: TRBV6-6
CDR3aa: CASSVPDTQYF
CDR3nt: TGTGCCAGCAGTGTCCCTGATACGCAGTATTTT

j_gene: TRBJ2-1
d_gene: -
abundance: -
v_gene: TRBV28
CDR3aa: CASSLPQGQSYNEQFF
CDR3nt: TGTGCCAGCAGTTTACCCCAGGGGCAGTCCTACAATGAGCAGTTCTTC

j_gene: TRBJ2-3
d_gene: TRBD2
abundance: -
v_gene: TRBV7-2
CDR3aa: CASSLTSGLGDTQYF
CDR3nt: TGTGCCAGCAGCTTGACTAGCGGGCTGGGGGATACGCAGTATTTT

j_gene: TRBJ1-5
d_gene: -
abundance: -
v_gene: TRBV28
CDR3aa: CASTPRQPDQPQHF
CDR3nt: TGTGCCAGCACCCCCAGGCAGCCCGATCAGCCCCAGCATTTT

j_gene: TRBJ1-5
d_gene: TRBD1
abundance: once
v_gene: TRBV18
CDR3aa: CASSSTGQGMGNQPQHF
CDR3nt: TGTGCCAGCTCGTCGACGGGACAGGGGATGGGCAATCAGCCCCAGCATTTT

j_gene: TRBJ2-7
d_gene: -
abundance: once
v_gene: TRBV4-2
CDR3aa: CASSQDRTNTYEQYF
CDR3nt: TGTGCCAGCAGCCAAGATAGGACTAACACCTACGAGCAGTACTTC

j_gene: TRBJ1-3
d_gene: TRBD1
abundance: -
v_gene: TRBV2
CDR3aa: CASSAGTAGNTIYF
CDR3nt: TGTGCCAGCAGTGCAGGGACAGCTGGAAACACCATATATTTT

j_gene: TRBJ1-1
d_gene: TRBD1
abundance: -
v_gene: TRBV6-2/TRBV6-3
CDR3aa: CASSYPGQVVNTEAFF
CDR3nt: TGTGCCAGCAGTTACCCAGGACAGGTTGTCAACACTGAAGCTTTCTTT

j_gene: TRBJ2-7
d_gene: -
abundance: -
v_gene: TRBV9
CDR3aa: CASSVEGDDRYEQYF
CDR3nt: TGTGCCAGCAGCGTAGAGGGAGACGACAGGTACGAGCAGTACTTC

j_gene: TRBJ1-5
d_gene: -
abundance: -
v_gene: TRBV30
CDR3aa: CAWSRLGGGSNQPQHF
CDR3nt: TGTGCCTGGAGTAGATTAGGGGGGGGAAGCAATCAGCCCCAGCATTTT

j_gene: TRBJ1-2
d_gene: -
abundance: -
v_gene: TRBV7-8
CDR3aa: CASSLFPGEHGYTF
CDR3nt: TGTGCCAGCAGCTTATTTCCAGGGGAACATGGCTACACCTTC

j_gene: TRBJ2-4
d_gene: TRBD2
abundance: -
v_gene: TRBV3-1/TRBV3-2
CDR3aa: CASSPLDTGGDIQYF
CDR3nt: TGTGCCAGCAGCCCCCTGGACACGGGGGGTGACATTCAGTACTTC

j_gene: TRBJ1-6
d_gene: -
abundance: -
v_gene: TRBV3-1/TRBV3-2
CDR3aa: CASSQVAGKNSPLHF
CDR3nt: TGTGCCAGCAGCCAAGTAGCAGGGAAGAATTCACCCCTCCACTTT

j_gene: TRBJ1-3
d_gene: -
abundance: -
v_gene: TRBV5-8
CDR3aa: CASSNRQVLPGSGNTIYF
CDR3nt: TGTGCCAGCAGCAATCGACAGGTTCTTCCTGGGTCTGGAAACACCATATATTTT

j_gene: TRBJ1-6
d_gene: -
abundance: -
v_gene: TRBV5-6
CDR3aa: CASSRDGSSYNSPLHF
CDR3nt: TGTGCCAGCAGCCGCGACGGGAGCTCCTATAATTCACCCCTCCACTTT

j_gene: TRBJ2-5
d_gene: -
abundance: -
v_gene: TRBV15
CDR3aa: CATSRDLAGETQYF
CDR3nt: TGTGCCACCAGCAGAGATTTGGCTGGAGAGACCCAGTACTTC

j_gene: TRBJ1-1
d_gene: -
abundance: -
v_gene: TRBV11-1
CDR3aa: CASSLQRGGTEAFF
CDR3nt: TGTGCCAGCAGCTTACAACGGGGAGGGACTGAAGCTTTCTTT

j_gene: TRBJ2-5
d_gene: TRBD2
abundance: -
v_gene: TRBV2
CDR3aa: CASSQSSGGAQETQYF
CDR3nt: TGTGCCAGCAGTCAATCTAGCGGGGGAGCACAAGAGACCCAGTACTTC

j_gene: TRBJ2-7
d_gene: -
abundance: -
v_gene: TRBV7-8
CDR3aa: CASSLAEGAYEQYF
CDR3nt: TGTGCCAGCAGCTTAGCGGAGGGGGCCTACGAGCAGTACTTC

j_gene: TRBJ1-1
d_gene: -
abundance: -
v_gene: TRBV5-6
CDR3aa: CASSLAVGTEAFF
CDR3nt: TGTGCCAGCAGCTTGGCCGTTGGGACTGAAGCTTTCTTT

j_gene: TRBJ1-1
d_gene: -
abundance: -
v_gene: TRBV14
CDR3aa: CASSPQGIGGTEAFF
CDR3nt: TGTGCCAGCAGCCCGCAGGGTATTGGGGGAACTGAAGCTTTCTTT

j_gene: TRBJ2-1
d_gene: TRBD2
abundance: -
v_gene: TRBV29-1
CDR3aa: CSVPETSGGYSYNEQFF
CDR3nt: TGCAGCGTCCCCGAGACTAGCGGGGGTTACTCCTACAATGAGCAGTTCTTC

j_gene: TRBJ2-7
d_gene: TRBD1
abundance: once
v_gene: TRBV28
CDR3aa: CASSLDRGDEQYF
CDR3nt: TGTGCCAGCAGTCTCGACAGGGGAGACGAGCAGTACTTC

j_gene: TRBJ2-3
d_gene: -
abundance: -
v_gene: TRBV9
CDR3aa: CASSVESGDTDTQYF
CDR3nt: TGTGCCAGCAGCGTAGAGAGTGGGGACACAGATACGCAGTATTTT

j_gene: TRBJ1-5
d_gene: -
abundance: -
v_gene: TRBV30
CDR3aa: CAWSSPGSNQPQHF
CDR3nt: TGTGCCTGGAGTTCCCCGGGCTCCAATCAGCCCCAGCATTTT

j_gene: TRBJ1-6
d_gene: -
abundance: -
v_gene: TRBV9
CDR3aa: CASSVDGSSPLHF
CDR3nt: TGTGCCAGCAGCGTAGACGGGAGCTCACCCCTCCACTTT

j_gene: TRBJ2-3
d_gene: TRBD1
abundance: -
v_gene: TRBV6-4
CDR3aa: CASSQGGAWGDTQYF
CDR3nt: TGTGCCAGCAGTCAAGGGGGCGCCTGGGGAGATACGCAGTATTTT

j_gene: TRBJ2-5
d_gene: -
abundance: -
v_gene: TRBV7-7
CDR3aa: CASSPTGAEGTQYF
CDR3nt: TGTGCTAGCAGCCCCACCGGGGCTGAGGGGACCCAGTACTTC

j_gene: TRBJ2-2
d_gene: -
abundance: -
v_gene: TRBV9
CDR3aa: CASSVEGHNTGELFF
CDR3nt: TGTGCCAGCAGCGTCGAGGGGCACAACACCGGGGAGCTGTTTTTT

j_gene: TRBJ1-1
d_gene: -
abundance: -
v_gene: TRBV11-3
CDR3aa: CASSFRGGEEAFF
CDR3nt: TGTGCCAGCAGCTTCCGGGGAGGGGAGGAAGCTTTCTTT

j_gene: TRBJ1-1
d_gene: -
abundance: -
v_gene: TRBV18
CDR3aa: CASSPLTGMNTEAFF
CDR3nt: TGTGCCAGCTCACCCCTAACAGGGATGAACACTGAAGCTTTCTTT

j_gene: TRBJ1-2
d_gene: TRBD1
abundance: -
v_gene: TRBV18
CDR3aa: CASSPDRGYGYTF
CDR3nt: TGTGCCAGCTCACCGGACAGGGGATATGGCTACACCTTC

j_gene: TRBJ1-4
d_gene: -
abundance: -
v_gene: TRBV28
CDR3aa: CASSMILRRAGEKLFF
CDR3nt: TGTGCCAGCAGTATGATTCTAAGGAGGGCGGGAGAAAAACTGTTTTTT

j_gene: TRBJ2-2
d_gene: -
abundance: -
v_gene: TRBV9
CDR3aa: CASGGMDTGELFF
CDR3nt: TGTGCCAGCGGGGGGATGGACACCGGGGAGCTGTTTTTT

j_gene: TRBJ2-2
d_gene: -
abundance: -
v_gene: TRBV18
CDR3aa: CASSPRLQTTGELFF
CDR3nt: TGTGCCAGCTCACCACGCCTCCAAACCACCGGGGAGCTGTTTTTT